Shown below are 18 T cell receptor beta chains from a single sample sequenced in a study of molecular identifiers for immune sequencing clone quantification. Using its own MiXCR run on the PCR reads, TCRdb lists one record per CDR3 protein. The sample has over 8,000 distinct CDR3 sequences; around 17% are singletons. The sequenced sample was naive CD8+ T cells from blood, with Jurkat cell RNA spiked in. Specified subset: FACS-sorted CD8+CD4-CCR7+CD45RA+ naive T cells. These receptors originate from a human donor in good health. Some libraries in this study had Jurkat cell RNA spiked in.

This clonotype appeared many times. The chain carries TRBV11-2 and TRBJ2-3; unclear D gene. CDR1 and CDR2 (germline): SGHAT, FQNNGV. The CDR3 length is 14 residues. Deletions cut 5 bases from V and 8 bases from J, with 17 bases between. CDR3 in DNA: TGTGCCAGCAGCCCCCCTTCGCCGTCCCCTACGCAGTATTTT. It is translated as CASSPPSPSPTQYF. Supplemented by reference TRBV11-2 and TRBJ2-3, the full variable domain reads EAGVAQSPRYKIIEKRQSVAFWCNPISGHATLYWYQQILGQGPKLLIQFQNNGVVDDSQLPKDRFSAERLKGVDSTLKIQPAKLEDSAVYLCASSPPSPSPTQYFGPGTRLTVL.

This clonotype is deemed medium-sized (0.01 to 0.1%). The chain links TRBV5-1 to TRBJ2-3; 8 bases match TRBD2. With 2 bases clipped from V and 3 bases from J, the junction kept 8 bases outside the gene matches. This CDR3 is built from 16 residues. Germline CDR1 is SGHRS and CDR2 is YFSETQ. Here the CDR3 reads CASSLSGSSPTDTQYF. The DNA for the CDR3 is TGCGCCAGCAGCTTAAGCGGGAGCAGTCCGACAGATACGCAGTATTTT.

Relative to its sample, this clonotype is medium-sized. The chain links TRBV28 to TRBJ1-2; tentative D call: TRBD1 (5 bases). This CDR3 comprises 14 residues. Germline lookup yields CDR1 MDHEN and CDR2 SYDVKM. V lost 3 bases, J lost 4 bases, and 12 bases lay in between. The CDR3 region has the DNA TGTGCCAGCAGTTTTACAGGACTTACCTATGGCTACACCTTC. This encodes CASSFTGLTYGYTF.

This clonotype was found many times. The chain combines TRBV10-3 with TRBJ1-1, with 7 bases aligning to TRBD1. V was clipped by 0 bases and J by 8 bases; unmatched bases: 9. In germline, CDR1 is ENHRY, CDR2 SYGVKD. CDR3 length equals 15 residues. The CDR3 coding sequence is TGTGCCATCAGTGAGTCAGGACAGGAGGGGGAAGAAGCTTTCTTT. Its translation is CAISESGQEGEEAFF.

The rearrangement joins TRBV20-1 to TRBJ1-1; D uncertain. The CDR3 contains 15 residues. Trimming stripped 0 bases from V and 3 bases from J, with 14 bases between. The germline CDR1 and CDR2 sequences are DFQATT and SNEGSKA (reference sequence). CDR3: CSAREPRPDDTEAFF. The CDR3 DNA is TGCAGTGCTAGAGAACCACGACCCGATGACACTGAAGCTTTCTTT.

By share, this clonotype counts as medium-sized. V gene TRBV4-1 combines with J gene TRBJ2-7, with 11 bases lining up with TRBD2. Germline CDR1 reads MGHRA; CDR2 reads YSYEKL. With 2 bases clipped from V and 2 bases from J, the junction kept 5 bases outside the gene matches. The CDR3 has 16 amino acids. The CDR3 DNA reads TGCGCCAGCAGCCAACAACTAGCGGGGGTCCCCTACGAGCAGTACTTC. As protein: CASSQQLAGVPYEQYF.

On this clonotype: A much larger clone differs by one base, so this may be a read error. This rearrangement joins TRBV4-1 to TRBJ2-7; maybe TRBD1 (6 bases). The germline V and J ends were trimmed by 4 bases and 1 base, with 14 bases remaining between them. In germline, CDR1 is MGHRA, CDR2 YSYEKL. This CDR3 has 15 residues. In nucleotides, the CDR3 is TGCGCCAGCAGCCCACGACAGGCACGTTCCTACGAGCAGTACTTC. It translates to CASSPRQARSYEQYF.

This clonotype appeared once. Because the CDR3 is missing its conserved closing phenylalanine or tryptophan, this is likely a read error. This rearrangement joins TRBV13 to TRBJ2-1; maybe TRBD2 (6 bases). This CDR3 is 15 amino acids long. Between the trimmed V and J ends, which lost 5 bases and 4 bases, there was a span of 15 bases. Germline CDR1 and CDR2: PRHDT and FYEKMQ (reference sequence). The CDR3 sequence: CASSEGLAPYNEQFL. For the CDR3, the DNA is TGTGCCAGCAGCGAGGGACTGGCGCCTTACAATGAGCAGTTCCTC.

By frequency in the sample, this clonotype is medium-sized. This rearrangement joins TRBV6-6 to TRBJ2-7, with TRBD2 identical over 7 bases. The CDR3 length is 15 residues. Trimming removed 4 bases from V and 1 base from J; junction bases left unmatched: 7. Germline V gene lookup returns CDR1 MNHNY and CDR2 SVGAGI (reference sequence). CDR3 protein: CASSLAGQLSYEQYF. The CDR3 DNA follows: TGTGCCAGCAGTTTAGCGGGCCAACTGTCCTACGAGCAGTACTTC.

About this clonotype: This may be a read error: a much more frequent sequence differs by one nucleotide. J is TRBJ2-3 and V is TRBV20-1, with D maybe TRBD2 (6 bases). This CDR3 has 17 residues. Germline-derived CDR1 and CDR2 are DFQATT and SNEGSKA (reference sequence). The CDR3 DNA reads TGCAGTGCTAGAGACCTCACGGGGGAGCGGTCCACAGATACGCGGTATTTT. Its translation is CSARDLTGERSTDTRYF.

This clonotype occurred many times. The chain couples TRBV28 to TRBJ1-5; D gene ambiguous. The germline V and J ends were trimmed by 3 bases and 4 bases, with 7 bases remaining between them. Germline CDR1 reads MDHEN; CDR2 reads SYDVKM. This CDR3 is 13 amino acids long. The CDR3 DNA reads TGTGCCAGCAGTTTTTGGAGAAATCAGCCCCAGCATTTT. It codes for CASSFWRNQPQHF.

Turning to this clonotype: With a much larger clone just one base away, this may be a read error. The chain employs TRBV19 and TRBJ2-7; 8 bases map to TRBD2. CDR1 and CDR2 (germline): LNHDA, SQIVND (reference sequence). Germline trimming cut 5 bases from V and 5 bases from J; bases unmatched to any gene: 8. The CDR3 contains 14 residues. CDR3 in amino acids: CASSPRGGRDEQYF. In DNA, the CDR3 is TGTGCCAGTAGTCCCCGGGGGGGCAGGGACGAGCAGTACTTC.

The table lists this clonotype with many counts. The V and J genes are TRBV27 and TRBJ2-7; no clear D. CDR1 MNHEY and CDR2 SMNVEV come from the germline V gene (reference sequence). This CDR3 is 13 amino acids long. V dropped 8 bases and J dropped 4 bases, with 15 bases sitting between them. The CDR3 DNA reads TGTGCCAGCGGACCGATGGGAATTTACGAGCAGTACTTC. This gives the protein CASGPMGIYEQYF.

This clonotype ranks as medium-sized. The gene calls are TRBV7-2 and TRBJ1-1; 7 bases are a match to TRBD1. Germline V gene lookup returns CDR1 SGHTA and CDR2 FQGNSA. Trimming removed 5 bases from V and 4 bases from J; junction bases left unmatched: 4. The CDR3 spans 13 residues. Here the CDR3 reads CASSRQGGTEAFF. CDR3 DNA sequence: TGTGCCAGCAGCCGACAGGGCGGCACTGAAGCTTTCTTT.

With regard to this clonotype: This may be a read error: a much more frequent sequence differs by one nucleotide. This chain links TRBV19 with TRBJ2-7; D gene unclear. Germline CDR1 LNHDA, CDR2 SQIVND (reference sequence). This CDR3 contains 14 residues. Between the trimmed V and J ends, which lost 6 bases and 2 bases, there was a span of 14 bases. The CDR3 sequence: CASSPWTYAYEQYF. CDR3 DNA: TGTGCCAGTAGCCCCTGGACGTACGCCTACGAGCAGTACTTC.

This clonotype ranks as medium-sized. The CDR3 DNA sequence: TGTGCCAGCACCAACTCCATGGGGCTAGGGGGTGTGTTTTTT. Translating gives CASTNSMGLGGVFF. J is TRBJ1-4 and V is TRBV7-9; possibly TRBD1 for D (6 bases). The CDR3 has 14 amino acids. CDR1 and CDR2 (germline): SEHNR, FQNEAQ (reference sequence). V lost 7 bases and J lost 15, with 24 bases in between.

The chain is built from TRBV4-3 and TRBJ2-2, with D unresolved. The length of the CDR3 is 18 residues. The germline V gene has CDR1 LGHNA and CDR2 YSLEER. With 0 bases removed from V and 6 bases from J, the gap between germline ends came to 20 bases. Here the CDR3 reads CASSQDRSHRIDSGELFF. DNA for the CDR3: TGCGCCAGCAGCCAAGATAGAAGCCACCGGATCGACTCCGGGGAGCTGTTTTTT.

This chain links TRBV12-5 with TRBJ2-3; 7 nucleotides match TRBD2. Germline V lookup: CDR1 LGHNT, CDR2 FRNRAP. V dropped 7 bases and J dropped 4; count of bases not matched to a gene: 5. This CDR3 is built from 13 residues. CDR3 sequence reads: CASAGLVPDTQYF. The CDR3 DNA follows: TGTGCTAGTGCCGGACTAGTCCCAGATACGCAGTATTTT. Together with reference TRBV12-5 and TRBJ2-3, the CDR3 gives the full variable domain: DARVTQTPRHKVTEMGQEVTMRCQPILGHNTVFWYRQTMMQGLELLAYFRNRAPLDDSGMPKDRFSAEMPDATLATLKIQPSEPRDSAVYFCASAGLVPDTQYFGPGTRLTVL.